Each of the 26 T cell receptor beta chains below was sequenced from the same sample in a study of neoadjuvant anti-PD-1 for oral cavity cancer. This table comes from immunoSEQ multiplex PCR, and its TCRdb copy is limited to in-frame clones, with some not included. The sample includes roughly 68,000 clones, roughly nine tenths seen only once; the top ten take 2.5% to 3.5%. Time point defined: after neoadjuvant nivolumab, at surgical resection. Sequences were derived from PBMCs, sampled after nivolumab (anti-PD-1) treatment. These receptors all stem from a person aged 40 to 85 with oral cavity squamous cell carcinoma.

This chain uses TRBV11-3 with TRBJ1-1; TRBD1 might be the D (6 bases). V lost 5 bases and J 1 base, leaving 14 bases between the germline ends. The CDR3 contains 15 residues. The germline gives CDR1 SGHNT, CDR2 YENEEA. CDR3 protein: CASSLSGTKNTEAFF. The CDR3, as DNA: TGTGCCAGCAGCCTAAGCGGGACAAAGAACACTGAAGCTTTCTTT.

This clone showed up just once. The chain links TRBV2 to TRBJ1-4, with TRBD1 matching over 8 bases. The J segment lost 7 bases and the V segment lost 6 bases, leaving 7 bases of the junction unmatched. The CDR3 length is 14 residues. Per germline, CDR1 SNHLY and CDR2 FYNNEI. The chain's CDR3 is CASRADRAGEKLFF. CDR3 DNA: TGTGCCAGCAGGGCGGACAGGGCGGGTGAAAAACTGTTTTTT. Full variable domain (outside the CDR3, taken from reference TRBV2 and TRBJ1-4): EPEVTQTPSHQVTQMGQEVILRCVPISNHLYFYWYRQILGQKVEFLVSFYNNEISEKSEIFDDQFSVERPDGSNFTLKIRSTKLEDSAMYFCASRADRAGEKLFFGSGTQLSVL.

The chain is built from TRBV10-2 and TRBJ2-1; D not resolved. Trimming took 6 bases from V and 10 from J, leaving 7 bases between them. The CDR3 extends over 10 amino acids. CDR1 and CDR2 (germline): WSHSY, SAAADI. The CDR3 sequence is CASSSREQFF. The CDR3 DNA is TGCGCCAGCAGCAGCAGAGAGCAGTTCTTC.

The chain carries TRBV6-1 and TRBJ2-2, with no clear D. From germline, CDR1 is MNHNS and CDR2 SASEGT. Trimming took off 7 bases at V and 1 base at J, with 10 bases between the two ends. This CDR3 is 14 amino acids long. CDR3 amino acids: CASTRSRNTGELFF. The DNA for the CDR3 is TGTGCCAGCACTCGAAGCAGGAACACCGGGGAGCTGTTTTTT.

The genes are TRBV18 and TRBJ2-5, with D perhaps matching TRBD1 (5 bases). There are 15 residues in the CDR3. The V end lost 1 base, the J end lost 3 bases, and 12 bases lay between the germline ends. Germline V gene lookup returns CDR1 KGHSH and CDR2 LQKENI. CDR3 in amino acids: CASSPRRQGKETQYF. The CDR3 DNA reads TGTGCCAGCTCACCACGGCGGCAGGGTAAAGAGACCCAGTACTTC.

The chain links TRBV7-9 to TRBJ2-7, with D possibly matching TRBD1 (6 bases). Germline lookup yields CDR1 SEHNR and CDR2 FQNEAQ (reference sequence). V shed 7 bases and J shed 6 bases, with 19 bases lying between them. CDR3 length: 14 amino acids. The CDR3 nucleotides read TGTGCCAGCACCTACCAGGGGTACGGTGGCGAGCAGTACTTC. As protein: CASTYQGYGGEQYF.

The genes are TRBV7-8 and TRBJ2-5; D is perhaps TRBD2 (6 bases). V was clipped by 4 bases and J by 3 bases, with 21 bases between them. The V gene's germline CDR1 is SGHVS and CDR2 FQNEAQ. This CDR3 is 17 amino acids long. The chain's CDR3 is CASSSQISGLIKETQYF. CDR3 sequence (DNA): TGTGCCAGCAGCTCCCAGATTTCGGGACTGATAAAAGAGACCCAGTACTTC.

The V gene is TRBV5-1, the J gene TRBJ2-7, with TRBD2 matching 8 bases. The CDR3 consists of 14 residues. V dropped 7 bases and J dropped 1; count of bases not matched to a gene: 7. CDR1 is SGHRS, CDR2 YFSETQ, per germline. The CDR3 sequence is CASGRAGASYEQYF. The CDR3 DNA reads as TGCGCCAGCGGACGAGCGGGAGCGTCCTACGAGCAGTACTTC.

V is TRBV6-1 and J is TRBJ2-3, with 7 positions matching TRBD1. CDR1 MNHNS and CDR2 SASEGT come from the germline V gene. The V segment lost 7 bases and the J segment 4 bases; nucleotides outside the gene matches: 11. The length of the CDR3 is 15 residues. CDR3 DNA: TGTGCCAGCACCCGGACAGGATCCCAGGCAGATACGCAGTATTTT. Amino acids: CASTRTGSQADTQYF.

J is TRBJ2-7 and V is TRBV6-6, with 8 bases aligning to TRBD1. The CDR3 consists of 15 residues. V shed 7 bases, J shed 0 bases, and the junction held 8 bases outside the gene matches. CDR1 and CDR2 (germline): MNHNY, SVGAGI (reference sequence). CDR3 sequence (DNA): TGTGCCAGCACTAACCAGGGGACAGGCTCCTACGAGCAGTACTTC. Its translation: CASTNQGTGSYEQYF.

This sequence joins TRBV5-4 and TRBJ2-7; D is unclear. Germline V gene lookup returns CDR1 SGHNT and CDR2 YYREEE (reference sequence). The CDR3 sequence is 14 residues long. V dropped 1 base and J dropped 3 bases, with 11 bases sitting between them. The DNA for the CDR3 is TGTGCCAGCAGCTTGCTTATACCCGGCTACGAGCAGTACTTC. Translating gives CASSLLIPGYEQYF.

This chain joins TRBV27 and TRBJ2-7; D is uncertain. V shed 3 bases and J shed 3 bases, with 24 bases lying between them. CDR1 and CDR2 (germline): MNHEY, SMNVEV (reference sequence). The CDR3 covers 18 residues. The CDR3 DNA follows: TGTGCCAGCAGTTTCCTGGGCTTGGGAAAAGGGAAGGGCTACGAGCAGTACTTC. The encoded protein is CASSFLGLGKGKGYEQYF.

The V call is TRBV5-5, the J call TRBJ2-3, with 7 bases matching TRBD1. The CDR3 is 17 amino acids. Germline-derived CDR1 and CDR2 are SGHKS and YYEKEE (reference sequence). Germline trimming cut 2 bases from V and 1 base from J; bases unmatched to any gene: 10. CDR3 DNA sequence: TGTGCCAGCAGCTTCAACCAACAGGGGTGGGGCACAGATACGCAGTATTTT. Its protein product is CASSFNQQGWGTDTQYF.

V and J are TRBV6-5 and TRBJ2-7, with 10 positions matching TRBD1. The junction had 9 bases not matched to a gene; V was cut back by 2 bases and J by 8 bases. Germline V CDR1 and CDR2: MNHEY, SVGAGI. The CDR3 is 15 residues long. CDR3 loop: CASSYGAGTGVQQYF. CDR3 sequence (DNA): TGTGCCAGCAGTTACGGGGCGGGGACAGGGGTGCAGCAGTACTTC.

The CDR3: CASNLQGVFNEQYF. In DNA, the CDR3 is TGTGCCAGCAACTTGCAGGGGGTTTTCAACGAGCAGTACTTC. V and J are TRBV2 and TRBJ2-7, with TRBD1 matching over 7 bases. The V gene end was trimmed by 7 bases and the J gene end by 5 bases; junction bases not matched to a gene: 11. The CDR3 covers 14 residues. From germline, CDR1 is SNHLY and CDR2 FYNNEI.

The chain combines TRBV30 with TRBJ1-1; a weak D match, TRBD1 (6 bases). The CDR3 spans 12 residues. V was clipped by 3 bases and J by 5 bases, with 10 bases between them. Germline CDR1 GTSNPN, CDR2 SVGIG (reference sequence). The CDR3 is CAWRDTGTEAFF. CDR3 nucleotide sequence: TGTGCCTGGAGAGACACAGGGACTGAAGCTTTCTTT.

The chain employs TRBV30 and TRBJ2-7; no definite D call. Trimming stripped 4 bases from V and 2 bases from J, with 12 bases between. Germline V lookup: CDR1 GTSNPN, CDR2 SVGIG (reference sequence). The CDR3 sequence is 13 residues long. The CDR3 loop reads CAWTPRGPYEQYF. As DNA, the CDR3 is TGTGCCTGGACCCCCCGAGGCCCCTACGAGCAGTACTTC.

J is TRBJ2-1 and V is TRBV30; possibly TRBD1 or TRBD2 for D (6 bases each). V was trimmed by 4 bases and J by 5 bases, leaving 15 bases between them. This CDR3 is 14 amino acids long. CDR1 is GTSNPN, CDR2 SVGIG, per germline (reference sequence). The CDR3 region has the DNA TGTGCCTGGACTGACGGGGGCATGAACAATGAGCAGTTCTTC. Translating gives CAWTDGGMNNEQFF.

This chain connects TRBV7-9 to TRBJ2-1, with unresolved D. The CDR3 length is 16 residues. V lost 2 bases and J lost 0, with 11 bases in between. The germline V gene encodes CDR1 SEHNR and CDR2 FQNEAQ (reference sequence). The DNA of the CDR3 is TGTGCCAGCAGCTTACGGGCGGTAAGCTCCTACAATGAGCAGTTCTTC. Translation: CASSLRAVSSYNEQFF.

For this clone: Its ends do not fully match the called genes, so a read error is possible. The V and J genes are TRBV7-9 and TRBJ2-6; tentative D call: TRBD1 (5 bases). In germline, CDR1 is SEHNR, CDR2 FQNEAQ (reference sequence). CDR3 length equals 13 residues. The CDR3 bases are TGTGCCTCCTTTAGTCCTGGGGCCAACGTCCTGATTTTC. As protein: CASFSPGANVLIF.

This clone was seen only a few times. The chain joins TRBV27 to TRBJ1-1; D gene unclear. This CDR3 region has 18 residues. Germline values: CDR1 MNHEY, CDR2 SMNVEV (reference sequence). V gave up 3 bases and J gave up 5 bases, with 25 bases separating them. In DNA, the CDR3 is TGTGCCAGCAGTTTTTTGGGCCCGTTCGTCCCTCGGGATACTGAAGCTTTCTTT. Amino acids: CASSFLGPFVPRDTEAFF.

This clone was seen only once. The CDR3 is CASSQAGARSYNEQFF. The CDR3, as DNA: TGCGCCAGCAGCCAAGCTGGGGCCCGCTCCTACAATGAGCAGTTCTTC. The rearrangement links TRBV4-1 to TRBJ2-1; possibly TRBD1 for D (5 bases). This CDR3 has 16 residues. The V gene lost 1 base and the J gene lost 0 bases, with 10 bases spanning the gap. In germline, CDR1 is MGHRA, CDR2 YSYEKL.

The chain recombines TRBV2 with TRBJ1-4; tentative D call: TRBD1 (5 bases). The germline V gene encodes CDR1 SNHLY and CDR2 FYNNEI. This CDR3 is 14 amino acids long. V lost 6 bases, J lost 6 bases, and 14 bases lay in between. The CDR3 region has the DNA TGTGCCAGCAGGATCAGGGAGATTGATGAAAAACTGTTTTTT. Its protein product is CASRIREIDEKLFF.

The chain combines TRBV10-1 with TRBJ2-5, with a weak D call TRBD2 (6 bases). V gave up 0 bases and J gave up 4 bases, with 15 bases separating them. CDR3 size: 16 residues. In germline, CDR1 is WNHNN, CDR2 SYGVQD (reference sequence). For the CDR3, the DNA is TGCGCCAGCAGTGAGTCGAGTCAGGCGGGGCGAGAGACCCAGTACTTC. It yields the protein CASSESSQAGRETQYF.

The gene calls are TRBV6-6 and TRBJ2-7; 10 bases fit TRBD1. Germline V gene data show CDR1 as MNHNY and CDR2 as SVGAGI (reference sequence). The CDR3 consists of 16 residues. Trimming at V came to 8 bases and at J to 2 bases, leaving 12 bases not matched to a gene. The CDR3 nucleotides are TGTGCCAGCGCAACGCTCAGGACAGGGGGGGCCTACGAGCAGTACTTC. Protein product: CASATLRTGGAYEQYF.

This chain links TRBV5-1 with TRBJ2-1; possibly TRBD2 for D (6 bases). Trimming cost V 4 bases and J 1 base, with 9 bases left between them. In germline, CDR1 is SGHRS, CDR2 YFSETQ. The CDR3 contains 14 residues. DNA for the CDR3: TGCGCCAGCAGCCGGGACTCTTCCTACAATGAGCAGTTCTTC. Translation: CASSRDSSYNEQFF.